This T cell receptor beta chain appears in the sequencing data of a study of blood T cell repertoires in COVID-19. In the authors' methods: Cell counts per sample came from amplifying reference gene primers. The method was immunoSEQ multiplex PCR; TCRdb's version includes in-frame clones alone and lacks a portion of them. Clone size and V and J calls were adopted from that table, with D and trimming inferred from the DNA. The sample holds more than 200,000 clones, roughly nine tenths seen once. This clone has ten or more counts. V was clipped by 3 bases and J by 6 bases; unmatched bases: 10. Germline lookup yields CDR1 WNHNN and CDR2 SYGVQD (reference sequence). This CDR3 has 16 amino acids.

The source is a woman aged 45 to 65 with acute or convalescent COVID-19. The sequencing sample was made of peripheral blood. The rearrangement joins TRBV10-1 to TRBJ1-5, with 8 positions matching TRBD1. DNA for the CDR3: TGCGCCAGCAGTGACCCCGACAGGGGTGTTCGTCAGCCCCAGCATTTT. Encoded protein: CASSDPDRGVRQPQHF.